This record concerns one T cell receptor (beta chain) sequence. Its cognate antigen is unknown. The study ran its PCR with 60 Vbeta and 13 Jbeta primers. Some clones are missing from TCRdb's copy, which holds only in-frame ones; the method was immunoSEQ multiplex PCR. The sample comprises around 130,000 clones, about 80% of which are singletons, and less than 2% rests with the top ten. Germline V CDR1 and CDR2: SEHNR, FQNEAQ (reference sequence). CDR3 size: 14 residues. V was pared by 7 bases and J by 3 bases, with 15 bases between. This entry comes from a study of cytomegalovirus exposure and HLA in healthy donors. Study outcomes and limitations: Across donors, presence/absence analyses took sequencing depth to be roughly uniform. Certain sequence variants were highly shared and formed a cluster, and this cluster was likely a sequencing artifact.

The origin of this receptor is a woman aged 50 to 60 in good health and CMV-seronegative. The source material was PBMCs. V is TRBV7-9 and J is TRBJ1-1; D may be TRBD1 (5 bases). The CDR3: CASNVPGGDTEAFF. The DNA of the CDR3 is TGTGCCAGCAACGTTCCGGGGGGGGACACTGAAGCTTTCTTT.